This T cell receptor beta chain was observed in a study of molecular identifiers for immune sequencing clone quantification. Previously published methods and listed TCR primers were used for the bulk TCR libraries. TCRdb itself ran the PCR reads through MiXCR, one entry per CDR3 protein. The sample yields about half a million distinct CDR3 sequences, around 25% seen once. V shed 7 bases and J shed 6 bases, with 11 bases lying between them. This CDR3 is built from 12 residues. This clonotype was observed a few times. Sample: naive CD8+ T cells from blood, with Jurkat cell RNA spiked in. Subset given: FACS-sorted CD8+CD4-CCR7+CD45RA+ naive T cells. This chain joins TRBV12-3 or TRBV12-4 and TRBJ2-3; D not certain. This clonotype originated in a human donor in good health. Some libraries in this study had Jurkat cell RNA spiked in. DNA for the CDR3: TGTGCCAGCACCCCCGACGATGATACGCAGTATTTT. Translation: CASTPDDDTQYF.